This T cell receptor (beta chain) came from a study of cytomegalovirus exposure and HLA in healthy donors. Across the whole study: Ancestry clustering placed 81% of a few hundred genotyped donors in the Caucasian-associated cluster. Study-level results: Being productive about 90% or about 30% of the time was typical of most TCR beta V segments in an earlier analysis. Cytomegalovirus-associated TCR beta chains were listed, numbering 150 to 200. Beyond CMV serostatus, there was no information to go on about immune exposure.

This clone appeared a single time. Its target is not known. With 60 Vbeta and 13 Jbeta primers, the PCR was carried out. Profiled with immunoSEQ multiplex PCR; TCRdb holds only in-frame clones, not every one. Here the sample spans approximately 100,000 clones, 70% to 80% being singletons. Germline V gene data show CDR1 as MDHEN and CDR2 as SYDVKM. This CDR3 has 17 amino acids. V shed 4 bases and J shed 0 bases, with 18 bases lying between them. Sequencing was performed on PBMCs. This rearrangement joins TRBV28 to TRBJ1-1, with a possible D match to TRBD1 (6 bases). This receptor was identified in a man aged 60 to 75 in good health and CMV-seropositive. CDR3 nucleotide sequence: TGTGCCAGCAGTTCCCCTGGGAGGGGGGGACTGAACACTGAAGCTTTCTTT. As protein: CASSSPGRGGLNTEAFF.